The next 8 T cell receptor beta chains were all read from a single sample in a study of molecular identifiers for immune sequencing clone quantification. TCRdb itself ran the PCR reads through MiXCR, one entry per CDR3 protein. The sample lists about 640,000 distinct CDR3 sequences; nearly 20% were seen once. The sequencing sample was made of naive CD8+ T cells from blood, with Jurkat cell RNA spiked in. The subset was: FACS-sorted CD8+CD4-CCR7+CD45RA+ naive T cells. The receptors come from a human donor in good health. Some libraries in this study had Jurkat cell RNA spiked in.

This clonotype was counted between two and nine times. The chain is built from TRBV6-2 or TRBV6-3 and TRBJ2-3, with D maybe TRBD2 (5 bases). The CDR3 sequence is 16 residues long. Germline-derived CDR1 and CDR2 are MNHEY and SVGEGT. The germline V and J ends were trimmed by 0 bases and 4 bases, with 14 bases remaining between them. The CDR3 DNA follows: TGTGCCAGCAGTTACTCGCCCGGGGTGGTCGCAGATACGCAGTATTTT. This sequence encodes CASSYSPGVVADTQYF.

This clonotype was seen repeatedly, ten times or more. V gene TRBV7-9 combines with J gene TRBJ2-3, with 10 positions matching TRBD2. This CDR3 is built from 16 residues. V dropped 5 bases and J dropped 2; count of bases not matched to a gene: 7. The germline V gene encodes CDR1 SEHNR and CDR2 FQNEAQ (reference sequence). CDR3 region: CASSLTLAGLTDTQYF. In DNA form, the CDR3 reads TGTGCCAGCAGCCTAACACTAGCGGGACTCACAGATACGCAGTATTTT.

This clonotype was recorded many times. The V and J genes are TRBV20-1 and TRBJ2-7; weak D call: TRBD1 (5 bases). In germline, CDR1 is DFQATT, CDR2 SNEGSKA (reference sequence). The CDR3 has 13 residues. The CDR3 DNA reads as TGCAGAAGCCCCCGACAGCATACCTACGAGCAGTACTTC. It codes for CRSPRQHTYEQYF.

This clonotype was detected only once. This may stem from a read error, because a much larger clone lies one nucleotide away. The genes are TRBV19 and TRBJ1-3; D is undetermined. CDR3 size: 11 residues. CDR1 and CDR2 (germline): LNHDA, SQIVND (reference sequence). The CDR3 bases are TGTGCCACCCTGTTTGGAAGCACCATATATTTT. This codes for CATLFGSTIYF.

There are many counts of this clonotype. The chain has TRBV2 and TRBJ2-7; TRBD1 aligns across 7 bases. J gave up 0 bases and V 7 bases, and 6 bases lay outside the gene matches. The CDR3 consists of 14 residues. Germline loops: CDR1 SNHLY, CDR2 FYNNEI. CDR3 bases: TGTGCCAGCACCGAATGGGACAGCTCCTACGAGCAGTACTTC. It specifies CASTEWDSSYEQYF.

In regard to this clonotype: A read error is possible here, since a much larger clone lies one base away. This sequence joins TRBV7-8 and TRBJ1-1; 9 nucleotides agree with TRBD1. The CDR3 consists of 15 residues. Germline V gives CDR1 SGHVS, CDR2 FQNEAQ. The DNA of the CDR3 is TGTGCCAGCAGCTCGGGGGACAGGGAATACACTGAAGCTTTATTT. Its translation: CASSSGDREYTEALF. The variable domain in full, with the rest retrieved from reference TRBV7-8 and TRBJ1-1, is GAGVSQSPRYKVAKRGQDVALRCDPISGHVSLFWYQQALGQGPEFLTYFQNEAQLDKSGLPSDRFFAERPEGSVSTLKIQRTQQEDSAVYLCASSSGDREYTEALFGQGTRLTVV.

This clonotype appeared once. Possible read error: a much larger clone is one base away. V and J are TRBV7-7 and TRBJ2-3; no clear D. Germline CDR1 and CDR2: SSHAT and FNYEAQ (reference sequence). This CDR3 is 13 amino acids long. The CDR3 DNA follows: TGTGCTAGCAGCTCAGCGCCTTCAGATACGCAGTATTTT. Protein sequence: CASSSAPSDTQYF.

This clonotype was counted a few times. The chain uses TRBV6-1 and TRBJ2-3; D may correspond to TRBD1 or TRBD2 (6 bases each). Germline CDR1 reads MNHNS; CDR2 reads SASEGT. The CDR3 is 15 residues long. The V end was cut by 8 bases, the J end by 6 bases, with 21 bases between. CDR3 region: CASDQTSRGTDTQYF. CDR3 in DNA: TGTGCCAGCGACCAGACTAGTAGGGGGACTGATACGCAGTATTTT.